This is a list of T cell receptor beta chains from one sample in a study of siplizumab effects on memory and regulatory T cells. Profiling relied on immunoSEQ multiplex PCR, and the TCRdb table lists in-frame clones only, not all of them. The table lists 90,000 to 130,000 clones, roughly 89% of them singletons, with approximately 1.2% in the top ten. Sequenced material: CD4+ T cells sorted from blood. The receptors derive from a human donor in good health. The CDR3 runs from the conserved cysteine through the conserved F or W. Each record gives: J gene, clone size, D gene, V gene, CDR3 DNA, CDR3 protein. A D gene is named only where the DNA matches it firmly. Only some rows state a clone size, as once, few, many or a class for expanded clones.

j_call: TRBJ2-7; clone_size: .; d_call: TRBD2; v_call: TRBV14; cdr3_nt: TGTGCCAGCAGCCAGAGACTAGCGGGAGGACCCTACGAGCAGTACTTC; cdr3_aa: CASSQRLAGGPYEQYF
j_call: TRBJ2-7; clone_size: .; d_call: TRBD1; v_call: TRBV2; cdr3_nt: TGTGCCAGCCGGACAGGGACCTACGAGCAGTACTTC; cdr3_aa: CASRTGTYEQYF
j_call: TRBJ1-2; clone_size: .; d_call: .; v_call: TRBV2; cdr3_nt: TGTGCCAGCCAAGGGAGAGATGGCTACACCTTC; cdr3_aa: CASQGRDGYTF
j_call: TRBJ1-1; clone_size: .; d_call: .; v_call: TRBV4-1; cdr3_nt: TGCGCCAGCAGCCAACATCCGACAGCAAACACTGAAGCTTTCTTT; cdr3_aa: CASSQHPTANTEAFF
j_call: TRBJ1-4; clone_size: .; d_call: .; v_call: TRBV21-1; cdr3_nt: TGTGCCAGCAGCAAAGGTGAGACTCCCCGCACTAATGAAAAACTGTTTTTT; cdr3_aa: CASSKGETPRTNEKLFF
j_call: TRBJ1-1; clone_size: .; d_call: .; v_call: TRBV7-2; cdr3_nt: TGTGCCAGCAGCTTGCAGAGGTCGACTGAAGCTTTCTTT; cdr3_aa: CASSLQRSTEAFF
j_call: TRBJ1-2; clone_size: few; d_call: TRBD1; v_call: TRBV6-6; cdr3_nt: TGTGCCAGCAGTAATATGCAGGGGGGGGAGGACTATGGCTACACCTTC; cdr3_aa: CASSNMQGGEDYGYTF
j_call: TRBJ2-3; clone_size: .; d_call: TRBD2; v_call: TRBV2; cdr3_nt: TGTGCCAGCTCCAAGAGGTCGGGACTAAACCGAGATACGCAGTATTTT; cdr3_aa: CASSKRSGLNRDTQYF
j_call: TRBJ2-1; clone_size: .; d_call: .; v_call: TRBV29-1; cdr3_nt: TGCAGCGTTGCACTCACCCGAAGCTACAATGAGCAGTTCTTC; cdr3_aa: CSVALTRSYNEQFF
j_call: TRBJ2-1; clone_size: .; d_call: TRBD1; v_call: TRBV5-8; cdr3_nt: TGTGCCAGCAGCCTGGGGCACAGGGGTTTCGATGAGCAGTTCTTC; cdr3_aa: CASSLGHRGFDEQFF
j_call: TRBJ2-7; clone_size: .; d_call: .; v_call: TRBV4-1; cdr3_nt: TGCGCCAGCAGCCGATCAGGGTACGAGCAGTACTTC; cdr3_aa: CASSRSGYEQYF
j_call: TRBJ2-3; clone_size: .; d_call: .; v_call: TRBV5-1; cdr3_nt: TGCGCCAGCAGCCTCACGGAGGGACAAGGCACAGATACGCAGTATTTT; cdr3_aa: CASSLTEGQGTDTQYF
j_call: TRBJ2-3; clone_size: .; d_call: .; v_call: TRBV27; cdr3_nt: TGTGCCAGCAGTTTATGGGGCCCTAACACAGATACGCAGTATTTT; cdr3_aa: CASSLWGPNTDTQYF
j_call: TRBJ1-1; clone_size: .; d_call: .; v_call: TRBV9; cdr3_nt: TGTGCCAGCAGCGCCAGGGGAGGGAACACTGAAGCTTTCTTT; cdr3_aa: CASSARGGNTEAFF
j_call: TRBJ2-7; clone_size: .; d_call: TRBD2; v_call: TRBV6-1; cdr3_nt: TGTGCCAGCAGGGGCGGGACTAGCGGGGATTTGGAGTACTTC; cdr3_aa: CASRGGTSGDLEYF
j_call: TRBJ2-3; clone_size: .; d_call: .; v_call: TRBV5-4; cdr3_nt: TGTGCCAGCAGCTCCTACCTTTTCGATACGCAGTATTTT; cdr3_aa: CASSSYLFDTQYF
j_call: TRBJ2-1; clone_size: .; d_call: .; v_call: TRBV29-1; cdr3_nt: TGCAGCGTTGAATTGGCGCAGGGGAACAATGAGCAGTTCTTC; cdr3_aa: CSVELAQGNNEQFF
j_call: TRBJ2-5; clone_size: .; d_call: TRBD1; v_call: TRBV18; cdr3_nt: TGTGCCAGCTCACGGGTGGGACAGGGAGTCCCAGAGACCCAGTACTTC; cdr3_aa: CASSRVGQGVPETQYF
j_call: TRBJ1-6; clone_size: .; d_call: .; v_call: TRBV7-9; cdr3_nt: TGTGCCAGCAGCTTGGTGAATTCACCCCTCCACTTT; cdr3_aa: CASSLVNSPLHF
j_call: TRBJ1-4; clone_size: .; d_call: .; v_call: TRBV15; cdr3_nt: TGTGCCACCAGCCCCCGAGGCGGCAGCCGTCGAATAAATGAAAAACTGTTTTTT; cdr3_aa: CATSPRGGSRRINEKLFF
j_call: TRBJ2-5; clone_size: .; d_call: TRBD2; v_call: TRBV5-1; cdr3_nt: TGCGCCAGCAGCTCCGGGACTAGCGGGATGGGATGGGAGACCCAGTACTTC; cdr3_aa: CASSSGTSGMGWETQYF
j_call: TRBJ2-5; clone_size: .; d_call: .; v_call: TRBV6-6; cdr3_nt: TGTGCCAGCAGTTACGGGGGGGCAGGAGAGACCCAGTACTTC; cdr3_aa: CASSYGGAGETQYF
j_call: TRBJ1-2; clone_size: .; d_call: TRBD1; v_call: TRBV5-1; cdr3_nt: TGCGCCAGCAGCTTTCCGGACAGGGTCAACTATGGCTACACCTTC; cdr3_aa: CASSFPDRVNYGYTF
j_call: TRBJ1-5; clone_size: .; d_call: .; v_call: TRBV6-5; cdr3_nt: TGTGCCAGCAGTTACTCGATCGTAGGGGACCAGCCCCAGCATTTT; cdr3_aa: CASSYSIVGDQPQHF
j_call: TRBJ2-7; clone_size: .; d_call: TRBD1; v_call: TRBV5-1; cdr3_nt: TGCGCCAGCAGCATTACAGGGGACCTCTCCTACGAGCAGTACTTC; cdr3_aa: CASSITGDLSYEQYF
j_call: TRBJ2-7; clone_size: few; d_call: .; v_call: TRBV5-5; cdr3_nt: TGTGCCAGCTTTTCCTGGTCCTCCGGGGGCGGCGAGCAGTACTTC; cdr3_aa: CASFSWSSGGGEQYF
j_call: TRBJ2-7; clone_size: .; d_call: TRBD1; v_call: TRBV6-6; cdr3_nt: TGTGCCAGCAGGACAGGGGCCTACGAGCAGTACTTC; cdr3_aa: CASRTGAYEQYF
j_call: TRBJ2-5; clone_size: .; d_call: .; v_call: TRBV5-1; cdr3_nt: TGCGCCAGCCAGCTCCAGATCGGGTACCAAGAGACCCAGTACTTC; cdr3_aa: CASQLQIGYQETQYF
j_call: TRBJ2-1; clone_size: .; d_call: .; v_call: TRBV9; cdr3_nt: TGTGCCAGCAGCGTAGTATCACTAGGGGCACAGAATGAGCAGTTCTTC; cdr3_aa: CASSVVSLGAQNEQFF
j_call: TRBJ2-5; clone_size: .; d_call: .; v_call: TRBV9; cdr3_nt: TGTGCCAGCAGCGTAGGCTACACAGGGAGGTTGGAGACCCAGTACTTC; cdr3_aa: CASSVGYTGRLETQYF
j_call: TRBJ2-1; clone_size: once; d_call: .; v_call: TRBV19; cdr3_nt: TGTGCCAGTAGTCAGGGGCGGGTTGAGCAGTTCTTC; cdr3_aa: CASSQGRVEQFF
j_call: TRBJ2-5; clone_size: .; d_call: .; v_call: TRBV5-6; cdr3_nt: TGTGCCAGCAGCTCCCGGCAAGAGGCCCAGTACTTC; cdr3_aa: CASSSRQEAQYF
j_call: TRBJ2-7; clone_size: .; d_call: .; v_call: TRBV5-1; cdr3_nt: TGCGCCAGCAGCTTGAGTCCGGCTAGACTACCCTACGAGCAGTACTTC; cdr3_aa: CASSLSPARLPYEQYF
j_call: TRBJ1-4; clone_size: .; d_call: .; v_call: TRBV6-5; cdr3_nt: TGTGCCAGCAGTTACGATACAGGAACTAATGAAAAACTGTTTTTT; cdr3_aa: CASSYDTGTNEKLFF
j_call: TRBJ2-7; clone_size: .; d_call: .; v_call: TRBV30; cdr3_nt: TGTGCCTGGAGTGTAAGGGGTCCAGGGCGTGGCGAGCAGTACTTC; cdr3_aa: CAWSVRGPGRGEQYF
j_call: TRBJ2-3; clone_size: .; d_call: .; v_call: TRBV9; cdr3_nt: TGTGCCAGCAGCGTAGGCAAGGGACACCCTAGCACAGATACGCAGTATTTT; cdr3_aa: CASSVGKGHPSTDTQYF
j_call: TRBJ1-2; clone_size: .; d_call: .; v_call: TRBV9; cdr3_nt: TGTGCCAGCAGCGGATCGGTAGGTCTCCCGGGCTACACCTTC; cdr3_aa: CASSGSVGLPGYTF
j_call: TRBJ1-1; clone_size: .; d_call: .; v_call: TRBV2; cdr3_nt: TGTGCCACCTCGACATTAACCACTGAAGCTTTCTTT; cdr3_aa: CATSTLTTEAFF
j_call: TRBJ2-2; clone_size: .; d_call: .; v_call: TRBV11-1; cdr3_nt: TGTGCCAGCGAGGGTCGGACAGCGAACACCGGGGAGCTGTTTTTT; cdr3_aa: CASEGRTANTGELFF
j_call: TRBJ2-5; clone_size: .; d_call: TRBD1; v_call: TRBV10-3; cdr3_nt: TGTGCCATCAGTGGGGACAGGGGCGGGGAGACCCAGTACTTC; cdr3_aa: CAISGDRGGETQYF
j_call: TRBJ2-7; clone_size: once; d_call: TRBD2; v_call: TRBV5-1; cdr3_nt: TGCGCCAGCAGCTCGGGGACTAGCGGGGTCACCTACGAGCAGTACTTC; cdr3_aa: CASSSGTSGVTYEQYF
j_call: TRBJ2-3; clone_size: .; d_call: TRBD2; v_call: TRBV5-1; cdr3_nt: TGCGCCAGCAGCTTGGCACTAGCGGGAGGAGATACGCAGTATTTT; cdr3_aa: CASSLALAGGDTQYF
j_call: TRBJ1-5; clone_size: once; d_call: .; v_call: TRBV10-2; cdr3_nt: TGCGCCAGCAGTCGAGGGGCGGATCAGCCCCAGCATTTT; cdr3_aa: CASSRGADQPQHF
j_call: TRBJ2-7; clone_size: .; d_call: .; v_call: TRBV21-1; cdr3_nt: TGTGCCAGCAGCAAAGGAGTGGTAGGCAGCACCTACGAGCAGTACTTC; cdr3_aa: CASSKGVVGSTYEQYF
j_call: TRBJ1-2; clone_size: .; d_call: .; v_call: TRBV10-3; cdr3_nt: TGTGCCATCAGTGAAGGGGGTAGAGGCTACACCTTC; cdr3_aa: CAISEGGRGYTF
j_call: TRBJ2-5; clone_size: .; d_call: .; v_call: TRBV7-8; cdr3_nt: TGTGCCAGCAGCTCGCGACAGGCTGAGACCCAGTACTTC; cdr3_aa: CASSSRQAETQYF
j_call: TRBJ1-6; clone_size: few; d_call: TRBD1; v_call: TRBV6-1; cdr3_nt: TGTGCCAGCAGTGAAGCGCTGGGACAGCATTCACCCCTCCACTTT; cdr3_aa: CASSEALGQHSPLHF
j_call: TRBJ2-1; clone_size: .; d_call: .; v_call: TRBV23-1; cdr3_nt: TGCGCCAGCAGTCTACGAGCCTATCCACACAATGAGCAGTTCTTC; cdr3_aa: CASSLRAYPHNEQFF
j_call: TRBJ1-1; clone_size: few; d_call: .; v_call: TRBV18; cdr3_nt: TGTGCCAGCGCGGGGCAGCCTAACACTGAAGCTTTCTTT; cdr3_aa: CASAGQPNTEAFF
j_call: TRBJ1-2; clone_size: .; d_call: .; v_call: TRBV12-5; cdr3_nt: TGTGCTAGTGGCCTCGGGACATCTGGCTACACCTTC; cdr3_aa: CASGLGTSGYTF
j_call: TRBJ2-5; clone_size: .; d_call: TRBD1; v_call: TRBV5-8; cdr3_nt: TGTGCCAGCAGCCCTGGGACAGGGGGCCGGGAGACCCAGTACTTC; cdr3_aa: CASSPGTGGRETQYF
j_call: TRBJ1-1; clone_size: .; d_call: .; v_call: TRBV5-1; cdr3_nt: TGCGCCAGCAGCCCCGGGACGGGGAACACTGAAGCTTTCTTT; cdr3_aa: CASSPGTGNTEAFF
j_call: TRBJ2-7; clone_size: .; d_call: .; v_call: TRBV11-3; cdr3_nt: TGTGCCAGCAGCTTAGTGAGGGGTACCGAGCAGTACTTC; cdr3_aa: CASSLVRGTEQYF